This paragraph covers one T cell receptor (beta chain) sequence. This clone was recorded a few times. What this receptor recognizes is not known. Base qualities are not at hand, and no much larger clone is one base apart. This specimen comes from a study of neoadjuvant anti-PD-1 for oral cavity cancer (dated by TCRdb to about 2021). Context from the whole study: Before curative-intent surgical resection, most patients were given three to four biweekly doses of nivolumab at 3 mg/kg. The parent correlative cohort included over nine patients, with an approximately 30% response rate. Patients with complete response, partial response or stable disease by RECIST 1.1 were defined as responders, whereas patients with progression were defined as non-responders. Patients without progression received a fourth nivolumab dose around day 43 and underwent definitive surgical resection on days 50-56.

As encoded in the germline V gene, CDR1 is KGHSH while CDR2 is LQKENI. The trim is 3 bases for V and 1 base for J, with a gap of 12 bases between the germline ends. The CDR3 has 15 amino acids, counting the end cysteine and phenylalanine. This entry keeps only the CDR3 DNA: 45 bases, framed from base 1. The study at large found these results: After neoadjuvant nivolumab, non-responders showed significantly higher T cell clonality (Gini index) in PBMCs than responders did. A higher pretreatment blood Treg/Th17 ratio correlated with both higher pretreatment blood TCRbeta clonality and lower post-treatment tumor TCRbeta clonality. TCR analyses included only three patients per response group, and the authors called for larger cohorts for validation.

For deep sequencing, PBMC libraries mostly used approximately 500 ng of input genomic DNA, with six replicates for each sample. Following the manufacturer's instructions, the team built TCRbeta libraries using the immunoSEQ hsTCRbeta kit. Sequencing of the completed libraries took place using an Illumina NovaSeq 6000 S4 flow cell after they had been pooled to 2.5 to 3.5 nM. In the authors' own workflow: The immunoSEQ Analyzer handled quality control and preprocessing of the raw data. The analysis was limited to productive rearrangements, and each clonotype was defined by a unique CDR3 amino acid sequence. Repertoire clonality was estimated as the Gini-Simpson index, which was calculated using the R package tcR. Student's t test was used to compare Gini indices, and Pearson correlation was used to assess associations with tumor size change. As stored in TCRdb, this immuneACCESS dataset retains in-frame rearrangements with V and J assigned. A fraction of the clones does not appear; measured against another copy, unresolved V genes explain less than half of the discrepancy, and the remainder lacks a known reason. V, J and clone size were drawn from that table, and D and trimming were deduced from the DNA. This sample is represented by about 13,000 clones; approximately 80% of them were singletons. 2.9% of the sample lies in the top ten.

The time point tag for this specimen amounts to: before neoadjuvant nivolumab. Patients were newly diagnosed with stage II-IVA oral cavity squamous cell carcinoma and had received no prior systemic or radiation treatment. The cohort was made up of patients with locally advanced, HPV-negative oral cavity squamous cell carcinoma. Peripheral blood mononuclear cells were analyzed directly and were not maintained or expanded in culture. Samples came from a longitudinal correlative study of a single-arm phase II trial of neoadjuvant nivolumab in oral cavity squamous cell carcinoma. Genomic DNA-based TCRbeta sequencing was performed on subject-matched pre- and post-treatment PBMCs and tumors from three responders and three non-responders. Peripheral blood mononuclear cells were collected once before nivolumab treatment and again after treatment, at the time of surgery. The Maxwell RSC DNA from Cells kit was used to extract genomic DNA from PBMCs.

This TCR was sampled from a person between 35 and 79 years old with oral cavity squamous cell carcinoma. This material consisted of PBMCs, taken before nivolumab (anti-PD-1) treatment. The V and J segments used are TRBV18 and TRBJ1-2; the D gene lacks a confident call. The DNA sequence is as follows: TGTGCCAGCTCACCCGAAAACAGCGATAACTATGGCTACACCTTC. It encodes CASSPENSDNYGYTF.